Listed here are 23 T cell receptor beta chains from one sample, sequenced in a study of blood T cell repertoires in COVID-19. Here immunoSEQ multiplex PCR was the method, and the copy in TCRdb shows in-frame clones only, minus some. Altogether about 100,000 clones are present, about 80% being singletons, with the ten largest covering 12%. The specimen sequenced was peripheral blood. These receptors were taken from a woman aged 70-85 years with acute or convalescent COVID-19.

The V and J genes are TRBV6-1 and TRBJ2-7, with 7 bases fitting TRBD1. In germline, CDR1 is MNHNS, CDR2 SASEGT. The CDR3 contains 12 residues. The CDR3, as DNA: TGTGCCAGCAGGGAAGGACAGGACCCGCTTGCAGTC. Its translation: CASREGQDPLAV.

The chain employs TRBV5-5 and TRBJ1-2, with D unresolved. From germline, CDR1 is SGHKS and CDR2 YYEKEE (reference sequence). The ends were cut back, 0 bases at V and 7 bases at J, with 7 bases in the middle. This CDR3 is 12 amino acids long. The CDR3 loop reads CASSLAPSGYTF. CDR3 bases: TGTGCCAGCAGCTTGGCCCCCTCTGGCTACACCTTC.

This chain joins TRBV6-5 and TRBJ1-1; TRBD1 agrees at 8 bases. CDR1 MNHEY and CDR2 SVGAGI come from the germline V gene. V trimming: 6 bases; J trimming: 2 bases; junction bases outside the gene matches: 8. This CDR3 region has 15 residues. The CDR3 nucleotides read TGTGCCAGCAGCCTTCGTGACAGGGGAAACACTGAAGCTTTCTTT. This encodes CASSLRDRGNTEAFF.

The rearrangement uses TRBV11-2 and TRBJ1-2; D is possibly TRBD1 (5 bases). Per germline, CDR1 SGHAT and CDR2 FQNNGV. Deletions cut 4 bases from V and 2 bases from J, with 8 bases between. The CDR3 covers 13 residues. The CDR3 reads CASSSQVNYGYTF. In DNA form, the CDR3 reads TGTGCCAGCAGCTCACAGGTGAACTATGGCTACACCTTC. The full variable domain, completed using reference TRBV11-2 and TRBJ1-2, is EAGVAQSPRYKIIEKRQSVAFWCNPISGHATLYWYQQILGQGPKLLIQFQNNGVVDDSQLPKDRFSAERLKGVDSTLKIQPAKLEDSAVYLCASSSQVNYGYTFGSGTRLTVV.

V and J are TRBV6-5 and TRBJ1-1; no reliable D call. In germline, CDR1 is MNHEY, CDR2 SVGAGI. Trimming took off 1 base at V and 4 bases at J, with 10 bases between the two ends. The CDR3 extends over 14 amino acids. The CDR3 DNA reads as TGTGCCAGCAGTTACTTTGCACTGAGCACTGAAGCTTTCTTT. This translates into CASSYFALSTEAFF.

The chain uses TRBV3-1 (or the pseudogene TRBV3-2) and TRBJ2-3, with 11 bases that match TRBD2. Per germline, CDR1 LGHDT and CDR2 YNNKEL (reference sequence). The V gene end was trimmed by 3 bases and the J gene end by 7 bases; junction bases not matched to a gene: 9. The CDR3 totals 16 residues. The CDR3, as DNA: TGTGCCAGCAGCCAGGAAACGAGACTAGCGGGGAATACGCAGTATTTT. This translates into CASSQETRLAGNTQYF.

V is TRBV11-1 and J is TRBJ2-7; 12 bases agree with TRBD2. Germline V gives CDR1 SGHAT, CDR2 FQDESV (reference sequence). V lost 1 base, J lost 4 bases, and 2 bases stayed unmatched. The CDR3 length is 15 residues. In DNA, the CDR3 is TGTGCCAGCAGCTTAGGGACTAGCGGGACGTACGAGCAGTACTTC. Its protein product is CASSLGTSGTYEQYF.

The CDR3: CASSLVRESGYTF. The CDR3, as DNA: TGTGCCAGCAGCTTAGTGAGGGAGAGTGGCTACACCTTC. V is TRBV7-9 and J is TRBJ1-2; D uncertain. The CDR3 contains 13 residues. From germline, CDR1 is SEHNR and CDR2 FQNEAQ (reference sequence). V was clipped by 1 base and J by 7 bases, with 10 bases between them.

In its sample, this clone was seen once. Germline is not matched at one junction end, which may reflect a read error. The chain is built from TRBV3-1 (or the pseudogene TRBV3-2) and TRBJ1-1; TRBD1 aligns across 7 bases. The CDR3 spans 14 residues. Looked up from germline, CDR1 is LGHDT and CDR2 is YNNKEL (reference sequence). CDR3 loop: CASSQEREAGGDSF. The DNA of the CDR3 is TGTGCCAGCAGCCAAGAACGCGAAGCAGGGGGTGACTCCTTT.

The CDR3 sequence is CASSLDRDLYGYTF. The DNA for the CDR3 is TGTGCCAGCAGCCTCGACAGGGACCTTTATGGCTACACCTTC. This chain connects TRBV9 to TRBJ1-2, with 7 bases matching TRBD1. The CDR3 spans 14 residues. Germline V lookup: CDR1 SGDLS, CDR2 YYNGEE. After removal of 4 bases from V and 5 bases from J, the junction contained 8 bases not matched to a gene.

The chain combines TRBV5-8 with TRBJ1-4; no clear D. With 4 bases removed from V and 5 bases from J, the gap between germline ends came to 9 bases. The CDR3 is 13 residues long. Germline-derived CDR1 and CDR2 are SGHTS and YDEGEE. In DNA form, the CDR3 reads TGTGCCAGCAGCCGACCGGGAAATGAAAAACTGTTTTTT. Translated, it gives CASSRPGNEKLFF.

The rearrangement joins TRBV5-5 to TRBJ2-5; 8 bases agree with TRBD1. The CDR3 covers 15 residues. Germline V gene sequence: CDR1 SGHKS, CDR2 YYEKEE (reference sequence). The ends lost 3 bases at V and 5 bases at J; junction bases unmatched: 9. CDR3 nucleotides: TGTGCCAGCAGCTACCTGACAGGGGAATTGGAGACCCAGTACTTC. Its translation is CASSYLTGELETQYF.

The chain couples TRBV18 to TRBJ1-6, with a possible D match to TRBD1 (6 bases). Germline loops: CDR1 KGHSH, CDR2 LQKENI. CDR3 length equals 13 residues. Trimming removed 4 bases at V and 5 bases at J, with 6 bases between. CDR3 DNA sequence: TGTGCCAGCTCACAGGGGGATAATTCACCCCTCCACTTT. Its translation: CASSQGDNSPLHF.

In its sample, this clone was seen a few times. As DNA, the CDR3 is TGTGCCAGCAGCGTAGGACCCTCCGGACAGGGGTCTGAAGCTTTCTTT. It yields the protein CASSVGPSGQGSEAFF. The V and J genes are TRBV9 and TRBJ1-1; TRBD1 matches 9 bases. V trimming: 0 bases; J trimming: 6 bases; junction bases outside the gene matches: 9. The CDR3 is made up of 16 amino acids. The germline gives CDR1 SGDLS, CDR2 YYNGEE.

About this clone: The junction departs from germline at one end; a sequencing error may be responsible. The CDR3 is CARSWGGGGLDEQFF. The CDR3 region has the DNA TGCGCCCGCAGCTGGGGCGGGGGGGGCCTGGATGAGCAGTTCTTC. The chain recombines TRBV5-1 with TRBJ2-1; TRBD2 matches 9 bases. The CDR3 sequence is 15 residues long. Per the germline V gene, CDR1 is SGHRS and CDR2 is YFSETQ.

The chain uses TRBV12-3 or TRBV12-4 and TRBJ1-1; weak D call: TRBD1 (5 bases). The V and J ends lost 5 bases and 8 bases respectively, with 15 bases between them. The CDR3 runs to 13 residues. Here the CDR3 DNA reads TGTGCCAGCAGTGCCAGGGAAGGCTCCGAAGCTTTCTTT. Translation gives CASSAREGSEAFF.

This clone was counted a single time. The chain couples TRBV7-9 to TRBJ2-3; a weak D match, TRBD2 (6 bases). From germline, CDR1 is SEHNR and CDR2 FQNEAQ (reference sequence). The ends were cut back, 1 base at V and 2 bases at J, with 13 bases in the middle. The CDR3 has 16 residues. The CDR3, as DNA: TGTGCCAGCAGCTTAGGTTTAGCGGTTATCACAGATACGCAGTATTTT. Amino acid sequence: CASSLGLAVITDTQYF.

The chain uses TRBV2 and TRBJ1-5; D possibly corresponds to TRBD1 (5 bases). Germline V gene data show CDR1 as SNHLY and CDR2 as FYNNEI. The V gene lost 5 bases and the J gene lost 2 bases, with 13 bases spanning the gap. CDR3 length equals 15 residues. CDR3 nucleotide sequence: TGTGCCAGCAGTAAGTTCACAGGTGGCAATCAGCCCCAGCATTTT. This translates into CASSKFTGGNQPQHF.

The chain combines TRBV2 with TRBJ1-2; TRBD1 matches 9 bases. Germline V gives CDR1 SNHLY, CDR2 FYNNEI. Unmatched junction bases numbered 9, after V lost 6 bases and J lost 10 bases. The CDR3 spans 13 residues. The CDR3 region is CASRGQGPESYTF. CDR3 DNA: TGTGCCAGCAGGGGACAGGGCCCGGAGTCCTACACCTTC.

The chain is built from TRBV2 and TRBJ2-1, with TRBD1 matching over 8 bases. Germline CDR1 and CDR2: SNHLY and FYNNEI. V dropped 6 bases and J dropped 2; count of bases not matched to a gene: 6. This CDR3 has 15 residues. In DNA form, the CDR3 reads TGTGCCAGCAGCAGCGACAGGGGTGCCTACAATGAGCAGTTCTTC. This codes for CASSSDRGAYNEQFF.

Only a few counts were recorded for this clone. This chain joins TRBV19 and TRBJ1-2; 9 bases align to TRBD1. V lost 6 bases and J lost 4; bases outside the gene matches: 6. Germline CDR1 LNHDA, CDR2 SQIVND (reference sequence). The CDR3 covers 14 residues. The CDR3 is CASRAGTGSYGYTF. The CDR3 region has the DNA TGTGCCAGTAGGGCCGGGACAGGGAGCTATGGCTACACCTTC. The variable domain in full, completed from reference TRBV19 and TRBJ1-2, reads DGGITQSPKYLFRKEGQNVTLSCEQNLNHDAMYWYRQDPGQGLRLIYYSQIVNDFQKGDIAEGYSVSREKKESFPLTVTSAQKNPTAFYLCASRAGTGSYGYTFGSGTRLTVV.

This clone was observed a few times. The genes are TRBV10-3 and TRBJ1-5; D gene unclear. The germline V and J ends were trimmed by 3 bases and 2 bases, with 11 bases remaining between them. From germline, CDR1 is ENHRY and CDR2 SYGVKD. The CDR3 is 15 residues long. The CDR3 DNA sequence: TGTGCCATCAGTGATTCCCTGGCGGGCAATCAGCCCCAGCATTTT. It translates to CAISDSLAGNQPQHF.

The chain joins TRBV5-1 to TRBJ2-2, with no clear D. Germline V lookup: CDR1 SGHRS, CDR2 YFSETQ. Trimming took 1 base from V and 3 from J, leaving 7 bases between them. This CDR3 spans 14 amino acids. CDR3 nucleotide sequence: TGCGCCAGCAGCTTGTCTCGGGACACCGGGGAGCTGTTTTTT. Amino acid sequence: CASSLSRDTGELFF.